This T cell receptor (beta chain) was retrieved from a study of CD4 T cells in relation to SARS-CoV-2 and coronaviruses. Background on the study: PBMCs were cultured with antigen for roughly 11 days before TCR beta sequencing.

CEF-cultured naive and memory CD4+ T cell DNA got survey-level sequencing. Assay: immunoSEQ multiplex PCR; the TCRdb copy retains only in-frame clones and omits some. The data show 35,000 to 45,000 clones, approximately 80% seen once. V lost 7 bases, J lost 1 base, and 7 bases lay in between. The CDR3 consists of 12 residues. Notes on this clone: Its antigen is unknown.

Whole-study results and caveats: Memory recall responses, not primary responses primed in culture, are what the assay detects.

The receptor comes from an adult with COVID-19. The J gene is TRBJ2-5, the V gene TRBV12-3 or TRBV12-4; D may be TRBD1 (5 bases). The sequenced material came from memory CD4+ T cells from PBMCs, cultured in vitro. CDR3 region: CASTRAQETQYF. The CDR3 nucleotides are TGTGCCAGCACCAGGGCCCAAGAGACCCAGTACTTC.